Listed here are 29 T cell receptor beta chains from one sample, sequenced in a study of early T cells in non-severe SARS-CoV-2 infection. TCRdb re-derived calls from the 5' RACE reads in MiXCR, one entry per CDR3 protein. The sample yields some 60,000 distinct CDR3 sequences, roughly 10% seen once. Sequencing was done on a sample of whole blood. The receptors were sampled from an adult who was a healthcare worker with PCR-confirmed SARS-CoV-2 infection or an uninfected control (not recorded which).

This clonotype was counted many times. V usage is TRBV7-2 and J usage is TRBJ1-2, with D unresolved. This CDR3 contains 13 residues. V lost 5 bases and J lost 0, with 7 bases in between. The germline CDR1 and CDR2 sequences are SGHTA and FQGNSA. This CDR3 is CASSVSTNYGYTF. CDR3 nucleotide sequence: TGTGCCAGCAGCGTATCTACTAACTATGGCTACACCTTC.

This clonotype was seen a few times. This sequence joins TRBV7-9 and TRBJ2-4, with D perhaps matching TRBD1 (6 bases). V was clipped by 2 bases and J by 5 bases, with 16 bases between them. The CDR3 covers 16 residues. Germline V gives CDR1 SEHNR, CDR2 FQNEAQ (reference sequence). In DNA form, the CDR3 reads TGTGCCAGCAGCTTATTGGCACTGGGGGCCGAAAACATTCAGTACTTC. This encodes CASSLLALGAENIQYF.

This clonotype appeared a few times. The chain recombines TRBV12-3 or TRBV12-4 with TRBJ1-5, with D tentatively TRBD1 (5 bases). The CDR3 consists of 13 residues. V was cut by 6 bases and J by 9 bases, with 15 bases left in between. The CDR3 sequence: CASRWDRSGPQHF. The CDR3 DNA is TGTGCCAGCAGATGGGACCGCTCGGGGCCCCAGCATTTT.

CDR3 nucleotides: TGTGCCACCAGCAGAGATATCCGACAGCCCCAGCATTTT. The encoded protein is CATSRDIRQPQHF. The chain employs TRBV15 and TRBJ1-5, with D hard to call. This CDR3 is built from 13 residues. Looked up from germline, CDR1 is LNHNV and CDR2 is YYDKDF (reference sequence). Trimming took 0 bases from V and 7 from J, leaving 7 bases between them.

This clonotype occurred many times. The chain carries TRBV29-1 and TRBJ1-1; D is unclear. The CDR3 consists of 12 residues. Germline V lookup: CDR1 SQVTM, CDR2 ANQGSEA. The CDR3 loop reads CTILTGGTEAFF. The CDR3 DNA sequence: TGCACCATACTGACGGGTGGGACTGAAGCTTTCTTT.

To note about this clonotype: A single base separates this from a much larger clone, so it may be a read error. The chain joins TRBV29-1 to TRBJ1-1, with D hard to call. This CDR3 has 12 amino acids. Germline CDR1 and CDR2: SQVTM and ANQGSEA. CDR3: CAILTGGTEAFF. CDR3 nucleotides: TGCGCCATACTGACGGGTGGGACTGAAGCTTTCTTT.

There are many counts of this clonotype. The chain uses TRBV13 and TRBJ1-1; D call uncertain. The CDR3 runs to 13 residues. V was clipped by 8 bases and J by 3 bases, with 13 bases between them. Germline-derived CDR1 and CDR2 are PRHDT and FYEKMQ (reference sequence). DNA for the CDR3: TGTGCCAGCCGTCGTAACGAAGACACTGAAGCTTTCTTT. Amino acids: CASRRNEDTEAFF.

The sample holds many counts of this clonotype. The chain is built from TRBV15 and TRBJ2-5; 11 nucleotides match TRBD1. V trimming: 2 bases; J trimming: 5 bases; junction bases outside the gene matches: 4. The CDR3 spans 15 residues. Germline CDR1 is LNHNV and CDR2 is YYDKDF (reference sequence). The chain's CDR3 is CATSRQRTGGETQYF. For the CDR3, the DNA is TGTGCCACCAGCAGACAAAGGACAGGGGGCGAGACCCAGTACTTC.

This clonotype was recorded many times. This chain uses TRBV20-1 with TRBJ1-1; D is uncertain. The CDR3 loop spans 14 amino acids. Germline loops: CDR1 DFQATT, CDR2 SNEGSKA (reference sequence). V was pared by 0 bases and J by 5 bases, with 13 bases between. The DNA of the CDR3 is TGCAGTGCTAGAGATATGGCGGCAAATACTGAAGCTTTCTTT. Translating gives CSARDMAANTEAFF.

This clonotype has a handful of counts. J is TRBJ2-4 and V is TRBV29-1; perhaps TRBD1 as D (6 bases). The germline V and J ends were trimmed by 5 bases and 0 bases, with 11 bases remaining between them. The germline V gene encodes CDR1 SQVTM and CDR2 ANQGSEA. This CDR3 is 14 amino acids long. CDR3 loop: CSVRSGAAKNIQYF. The CDR3 DNA reads as TGCAGCGTTCGGTCAGGGGCAGCCAAAAACATTCAGTACTTC.

The table lists this clonotype with a few counts. The chain carries TRBV7-9 and TRBJ1-1, with D tentatively TRBD1 (5 bases). Trimming took off 5 bases at V and 3 bases at J, with 13 bases between the two ends. In germline, CDR1 is SEHNR, CDR2 FQNEAQ (reference sequence). CDR3 length: 14 amino acids. The CDR3 nucleotides read TGTGCCAGCAGCCCACCCGTGGGGGACACTGAAGCTTTCTTT. Its translation: CASSPPVGDTEAFF.

The rearrangement links TRBV7-2 to TRBJ2-5; 7 bases fit TRBD1. This CDR3 has 14 residues. V trimming: 3 bases; J trimming: 0 bases; junction bases outside the gene matches: 1. Per germline, CDR1 SGHTA and CDR2 FQGNSA. The CDR3 region has the DNA TGTGCCAGCAGCTTCGACAGGGACCAAGAGACCCAGTACTTC. Encoded protein: CASSFDRDQETQYF.

The chain couples TRBV9 to TRBJ2-2, with 7 bases lining up with TRBD2. Germline-derived CDR1 and CDR2 are SGDLS and YYNGEE. V lost 0 bases, J lost 0 bases, and 5 bases stayed unmatched. There are 17 residues in the CDR3. The CDR3 loop reads CASSVARTRSNTGELFF. Written as DNA, the CDR3 is TGTGCCAGCAGCGTAGCCCGGACTAGGTCGAACACCGGGGAGCTGTTTTTT.

In its sample, this clonotype was seen many times. The chain uses TRBV20-1 and TRBJ1-4; D remains ambiguous. V was shortened by 5 bases and J by 7 bases, with 14 bases between the two germline ends. CDR1 is DFQATT and CDR2 is SNEGSKA in the germline V gene (reference sequence). The CDR3 runs to 13 residues. This CDR3 reads CSAAGGKGEKLFF. CDR3 DNA: TGCAGTGCTGCGGGCGGGAAGGGTGAAAAACTGTTTTTT.

This clonotype was counted ten times or more. The V call is TRBV7-8, the J call TRBJ2-1; D is undetermined. V shed 0 bases and J shed 4 bases, with 10 bases lying between them. This CDR3 region has 15 residues. Germline CDR1 reads SGHVS; CDR2 reads FQNEAQ. CDR3 amino acids: CASSLASRMYNEQFF. The DNA of the CDR3 is TGTGCCAGCAGCTTAGCCTCCAGGATGTACAATGAGCAGTTCTTC.

This clonotype was counted only a few times. The gene calls are TRBV12-3 or TRBV12-4 and TRBJ2-1; 10 bases align to TRBD2. This CDR3 is built from 15 residues. V dropped 1 base and J dropped 9; count of bases not matched to a gene: 6. CDR3 bases: TGTGCCAGCAGTTTAGGTAGCGGGAGGTTTATTGAGCAGTTCTTC. This encodes CASSLGSGRFIEQFF.

In this sample, this clonotype turned up a few times. The CDR3 DNA is TGTGCCAGCAGCACACTAGCGGGAGGAGTCGTTGAGCAGTTCTTC. Its protein product is CASSTLAGGVVEQFF. This chain uses TRBV7-2 with TRBJ2-1; TRBD2 aligns across 12 bases. The CDR3 has 15 residues. CDR1 and CDR2 (germline): SGHTA, FQGNSA. V lost 5 bases and J lost 9; bases outside the gene matches: 8. The full variable domain, completed using reference TRBV7-2 and TRBJ2-1, is GAGVSQSPSNKVTEKGKDVELRCDPISGHTALYWYRQSLGQGLEFLIYFQGNSAPDKSGLPSDRFSAERTGGSVSTLTIQRTQQEDSAVYLCASSTLAGGVVEQFFGPGTRLTVL.

The chain employs TRBV24-1 and TRBJ2-3; 9 bases align to TRBD2. Germline loops: CDR1 KGHDR, CDR2 SFDVKD. CDR3 length: 16 residues. V dropped 3 bases and J dropped 2; count of bases not matched to a gene: 5. The CDR3 loop is CATSDIKREDTDTQYF. The CDR3 coding sequence is TGTGCCACCAGTGATATCAAGCGGGAGGACACAGATACGCAGTATTTT.

The chain employs TRBV4-3 and TRBJ2-2; 10 bases are shared with TRBD2. V gave up 4 bases and J gave up 5 bases; unmatched junction bases: 7. In germline, CDR1 is LGHNA, CDR2 YSLEER. The CDR3 consists of 16 residues. CDR3 nucleotide sequence: TGCGCCAGCAGCCTCGACTTAGCGGGGGGTACCGGGGAGCTGTTTTTT. It yields the protein CASSLDLAGGTGELFF.

The sample holds many counts of this clonotype. The rearrangement uses TRBV29-1 and TRBJ1-1, with D uncertain. This CDR3 is 11 amino acids long. Germline assignment: CDR1 SQVTM and CDR2 ANQGSEA. V lost 7 bases and J lost 1, with 7 bases in between. The CDR3 DNA sequence: TGCAGCGCCGCAGGGAACACTGAAGCTTTCTTT. This gives the protein CSAAGNTEAFF.

This clonotype was seen many times. The rearrangement links TRBV7-8 to TRBJ1-1, with D unclear. The ends were cut back, 0 bases at V and 5 bases at J, with 10 bases in the middle. CDR3 size: 14 residues. From germline, CDR1 is SGHVS and CDR2 FQNEAQ. CDR3 amino acids: CASSLAPIGTEAFF. For the CDR3, the DNA is TGTGCCAGCAGCTTAGCTCCTATTGGAACTGAAGCTTTCTTT. Full variable domain (rest looked up from reference TRBV7-8 and TRBJ1-1): GAGVSQSPRYKVAKRGQDVALRCDPISGHVSLFWYQQALGQGPEFLTYFQNEAQLDKSGLPSDRFFAERPEGSVSTLKIQRTQQEDSAVYLCASSLAPIGTEAFFGQGTRLTVV.

This clonotype was counted only a few times. This chain connects TRBV4-3 to TRBJ2-4; D not certain. Trimming stripped 0 bases from V and 6 bases from J, with 15 bases between. CDR1 LGHNA and CDR2 YSLEER come from the germline V gene. The CDR3 consists of 16 residues. Here the CDR3 reads CASSQEYWQIRNIQYF. The CDR3 DNA is TGCGCCAGCAGCCAAGAGTACTGGCAGATCAGAAACATTCAGTACTTC.

This clonotype came up a few times. The CDR3 spells CSARTPRVGETQYF. CDR3 in DNA: TGCAGTGCTAGAACCCCCAGGGTCGGGGAGACCCAGTACTTC. V usage is TRBV20-1 and J usage is TRBJ2-5, with a tentative D call TRBD1 (5 bases). The CDR3 sequence is 14 residues long. CDR1 DFQATT and CDR2 SNEGSKA come from the germline V gene (reference sequence). V was cut by 2 bases and J by 5 bases, with 15 bases left in between.

This clonotype was detected only a few times. The chain is built from TRBV27 and TRBJ1-5, with TRBD1 matching over 10 bases. V trimming: 5 bases; J trimming: 7 bases; junction bases outside the gene matches: 8. There are 15 residues in the CDR3. Germline CDR1 reads MNHEY; CDR2 reads SMNVEV (reference sequence). CDR3 amino acids: CASSLTGTGEQPQHF. Here the CDR3 DNA reads TGTGCCAGCAGTCTCACGGGGACAGGGGAGCAGCCCCAGCATTTT.

In its sample, this clonotype was seen a few times. The chain links TRBV20-1 to TRBJ1-2, with TRBD1 matching 8 bases. The J segment lost 6 bases and the V segment lost 1 base, leaving 16 bases of the junction unmatched. The CDR3 is made up of 17 amino acids. Germline CDR1 DFQATT, CDR2 SNEGSKA (reference sequence). The CDR3 reads CSARAWGRTGQENGYTF. CDR3 in DNA: TGCAGTGCTAGAGCATGGGGGCGGACAGGGCAGGAAAATGGCTACACCTTC.

This clonotype was seen only a few times. The chain has TRBV23-1 and TRBJ1-2; no clear D gene. TRBV23-1 counts as an open reading frame of uncertain function. Trimming took off 3 bases at V and 6 bases at J, with 14 bases between the two ends. The CDR3 runs to 14 residues. The CDR3 here is CASSQPHLPHGYTF. The CDR3 DNA follows: TGCGCCAGCAGTCAGCCACATCTCCCACATGGCTACACCTTC.

This clonotype was seen only a few times. CDR3 in amino acids: CAISERGTPSNQPQHF. In DNA, the CDR3 is TGTGCCATCAGTGAGAGAGGGACCCCGAGCAATCAGCCCCAGCATTTT. This chain links TRBV10-3 with TRBJ1-5; a weak D match, TRBD1 (5 bases). The CDR3 covers 16 residues. Trimming removed 2 bases from V and 1 base from J, with 12 bases in between. Per the germline V gene, CDR1 is ENHRY and CDR2 is SYGVKD.

This clonotype was seen only a few times. The V call is TRBV19, the J call TRBJ1-5; D is uncertain. Germline V gene data show CDR1 as LNHDA and CDR2 as SQIVND (reference sequence). The CDR3 runs to 12 residues. Deletions cut 9 bases from V and 4 bases from J, with 10 bases between. CDR3 sequence reads: CASRTGNQPQHF. CDR3 in DNA: TGTGCCAGCCGGACCGGGAATCAGCCCCAGCATTTT.

This clonotype was detected a few times. The gene calls are TRBV20-1 and TRBJ2-7, with D unresolved. Per the germline V gene, CDR1 is DFQATT and CDR2 is SNEGSKA (reference sequence). The V and J ends lost 2 bases and 4 bases respectively, with 6 bases between them. The CDR3 sequence is 11 residues long. The CDR3 sequence: CSARRVYEQYF. CDR3 bases: TGCAGTGCTAGAAGAGTTTACGAGCAGTACTTC.